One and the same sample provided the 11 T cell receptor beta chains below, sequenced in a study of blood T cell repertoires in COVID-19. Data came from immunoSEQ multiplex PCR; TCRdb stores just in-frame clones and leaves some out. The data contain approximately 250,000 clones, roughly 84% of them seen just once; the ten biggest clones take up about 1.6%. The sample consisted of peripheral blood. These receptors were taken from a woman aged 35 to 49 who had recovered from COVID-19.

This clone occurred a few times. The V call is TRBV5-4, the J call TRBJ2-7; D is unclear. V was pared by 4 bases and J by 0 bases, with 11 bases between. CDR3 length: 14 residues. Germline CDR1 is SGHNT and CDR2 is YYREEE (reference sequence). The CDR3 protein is CASSLDLRSYEQYF. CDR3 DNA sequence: TGTGCCAGCAGCCTGGACCTACGCTCCTACGAGCAGTACTTC.

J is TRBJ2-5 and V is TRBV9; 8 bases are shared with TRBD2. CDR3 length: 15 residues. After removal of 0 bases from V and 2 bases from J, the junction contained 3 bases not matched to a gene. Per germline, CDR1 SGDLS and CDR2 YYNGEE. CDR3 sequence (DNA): TGTGCCAGCAGCGTAGCGGGGGGGAGGCAAGAGACCCAGTACTTC. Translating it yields CASSVAGGRQETQYF.

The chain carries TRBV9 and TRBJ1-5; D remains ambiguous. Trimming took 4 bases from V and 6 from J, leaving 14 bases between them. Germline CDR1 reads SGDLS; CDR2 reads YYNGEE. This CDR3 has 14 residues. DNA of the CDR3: TGTGCCAGCAGCCCCCAGGCGTTGAGTCAGCCCCAGCATTTT. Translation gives CASSPQALSQPQHF.

For the CDR3, the DNA is TGTGCCAGCAGTTCAACCGGGACAGGGGGTTTGGCACGCTACACCTTC. Protein sequence: CASSSTGTGGLARYTF. The chain carries TRBV28 and TRBJ1-2; 11 bases are a match to TRBD1. In germline, CDR1 is MDHEN, CDR2 SYDVKM. V trimming: 4 bases; J trimming: 9 bases; junction bases outside the gene matches: 13. The CDR3 loop spans 16 amino acids.

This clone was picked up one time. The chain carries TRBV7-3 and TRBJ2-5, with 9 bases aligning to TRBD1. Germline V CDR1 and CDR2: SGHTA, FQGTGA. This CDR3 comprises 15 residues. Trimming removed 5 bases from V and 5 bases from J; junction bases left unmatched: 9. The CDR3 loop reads CASSVTGGLMETQYF. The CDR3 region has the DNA TGTGCCAGCAGCGTTACAGGGGGCCTAATGGAGACCCAGTACTTC.

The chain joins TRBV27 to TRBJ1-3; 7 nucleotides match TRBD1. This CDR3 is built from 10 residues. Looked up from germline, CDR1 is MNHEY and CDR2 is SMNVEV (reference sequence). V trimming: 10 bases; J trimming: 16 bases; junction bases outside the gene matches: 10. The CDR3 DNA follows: TGTGCCATCCACAGGGGCCCCCCGTATTTT. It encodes CAIHRGPPYF.

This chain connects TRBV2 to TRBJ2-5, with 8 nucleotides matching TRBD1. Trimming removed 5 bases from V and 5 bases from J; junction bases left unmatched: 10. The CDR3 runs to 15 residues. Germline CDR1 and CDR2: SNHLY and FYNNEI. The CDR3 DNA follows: TGTGCCAGCAGTCTACGCCAGGGGGCGGGCGAGACCCAGTACTTC. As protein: CASSLRQGAGETQYF.

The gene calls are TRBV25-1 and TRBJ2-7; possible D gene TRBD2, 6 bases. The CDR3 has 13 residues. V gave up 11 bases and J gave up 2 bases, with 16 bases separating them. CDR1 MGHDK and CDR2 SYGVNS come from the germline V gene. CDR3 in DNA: TGTGCCGTATCCGGGACTGGGACCTACGAGCAGTACTTC. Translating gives CAVSGTGTYEQYF.

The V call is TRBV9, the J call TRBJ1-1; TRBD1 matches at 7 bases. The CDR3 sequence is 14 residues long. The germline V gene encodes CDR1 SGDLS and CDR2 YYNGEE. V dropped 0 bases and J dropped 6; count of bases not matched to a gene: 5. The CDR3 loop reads CASSVEDRLAEAFF. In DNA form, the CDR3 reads TGTGCCAGCAGCGTAGAGGACAGGTTAGCTGAAGCTTTCTTT.

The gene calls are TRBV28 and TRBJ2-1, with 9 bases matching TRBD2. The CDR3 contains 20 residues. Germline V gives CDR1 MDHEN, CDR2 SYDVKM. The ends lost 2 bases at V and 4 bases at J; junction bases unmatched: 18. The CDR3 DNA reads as TGTGCCAGCAGTTTAATTGGGGAGAAGATCAGCGGGGGGCCTTACAATGAGCAGTTCTTC. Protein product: CASSLIGEKISGGPYNEQFF.

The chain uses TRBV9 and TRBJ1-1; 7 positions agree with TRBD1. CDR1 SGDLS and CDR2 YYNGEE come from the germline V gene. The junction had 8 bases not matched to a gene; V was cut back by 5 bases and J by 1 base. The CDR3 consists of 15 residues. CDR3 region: CASRRWTGENTEAFF. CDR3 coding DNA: TGTGCCAGCAGAAGATGGACAGGAGAGAACACTGAAGCTTTCTTT.